Following are 20 T cell receptor beta chains from one sample sequenced in a study of post-analysis software for immune sequencing data. Notes on the study in general: Patients showed TRBV5-6, TRBV5-1 and TRBV20-1 among about five TRBV segments more frequent than in controls.

Each TCR beta cDNA library carried unique molecular identifiers. Each CDR3 protein gets one entry after TCRdb re-called the PCR reads with MiXCR. The sample has 450,000 to 650,000 distinct CDR3 sequences, around 40% seen once; the top ten hold roughly 1.7%. Antigens of these TCRs are unknown. Sequences were obtained from blood. The origin of the receptors is a girl between 10 and 17 years old with multiple sclerosis.

The rearrangement joins TRBV7-2 to TRBJ1-2, with 7 bases that match TRBD1. Looked up from germline, CDR1 is SGHTA and CDR2 is FQGNSA. The CDR3 is 16 residues long. Trimming at V came to 2 bases and at J to 0 bases, leaving 6 bases not matched to a gene. CDR3 nucleotides: TGTGCCAGCAGCTTAACGGCAGGGGGTTCTAACTATGGCTACACCTTC. It codes for CASSLTAGGSNYGYTF.

In this sample, this clonotype turned up a few times. Sequence at one end of the junction differs from germline and may be a read error. The V and J genes are TRBV10-3 and TRBJ2-5; a possible D gene is TRBD2 (6 bases). Germline CDR1 is ENHRY and CDR2 is SYGVKD. The CDR3 has 13 amino acids. CDR3 protein: CTITSGLQETQYF. The CDR3 coding sequence is TGTACCATCACGAGCGGGTTGCAAGAGACCCAGTACTTC.

The DNA for the CDR3 is TGTGCCAGCAGTGAATTCGGGGAGTCTGAAGCTTTCTTT. The encoded protein is CASSEFGESEAFF. The rearrangement links TRBV6-1 to TRBJ1-1; unclear D gene. The CDR3 loop spans 13 amino acids. Germline V lookup: CDR1 MNHNS, CDR2 SASEGT. The V and J ends lost 2 bases and 6 bases respectively, with 10 bases between them.

The V and J genes are TRBV10-3 and TRBJ1-1; TRBD1 matches at 11 bases. The CDR3 totals 16 residues. V trimming: 3 bases; J trimming: 4 bases; junction bases outside the gene matches: 7. Germline loops: CDR1 ENHRY, CDR2 SYGVKD. The CDR3 region has the DNA TGTGCCATCAGTGAACCGGTAGGGACAGGGGGCACTGAAGCTTTCTTT. It encodes CAISEPVGTGGTEAFF.

This clonotype was counted only a few times. The rearrangement links TRBV14 to TRBJ2-7; D is undetermined. This CDR3 has 11 residues. Trimming shortened V by 6 bases and J by 6 bases, and 9 bases separated the two germline ends. CDR1 is SGHDN and CDR2 is FVKESK in the germline V gene. This CDR3 is CASSQISEQYF. The CDR3 DNA follows: TGTGCCAGCAGTCAAATCAGCGAGCAGTACTTC.

The chain has TRBV5-1 and TRBJ1-1; 9 bases match TRBD1. The CDR3 has 15 amino acids. Germline lookup yields CDR1 SGHRS and CDR2 YFSETQ. V shed 4 bases, J shed 6 bases, and the junction held 10 bases outside the gene matches. Here the CDR3 DNA reads TGCGCCAGCAGCACCCACAGGGGGCGCGGGGCTGAAGCTTTCTTT. Protein product: CASSTHRGRGAEAFF.

This clonotype was seen a few times. V is TRBV10-2 and J is TRBJ1-1; D is possibly TRBD1 (5 bases). The CDR3 length is 13 residues. V gave up 2 bases and J gave up 6 bases, with 10 bases separating them. Germline-derived CDR1 and CDR2 are WSHSY and SAAADI. The CDR3 DNA is TGCGCCAGCAGTGAGGGGGGGGACGCTGAAGCTTTCTTT. This codes for CASSEGGDAEAFF.

As concerns this clonotype: Relative to the germline gene, one junction end is altered; a read error may explain this. DNA for the CDR3: TGCGCCAGCAGCTCAGGGGGGGCCGACTACAATGAGCGGTTCTTC. Amino acids: CASSSGGADYNERFF. The V gene is TRBV5-1, the J gene TRBJ2-1; D is possibly TRBD1 or TRBD2 (7 bases each). This CDR3 is built from 15 residues. Germline V CDR1 and CDR2: SGHRS, YFSETQ.

This CDR3 is CASSSYSEQYF. CDR3 in DNA: TGTGCCAGCAGTTCTTATAGTGAGCAGTACTTC. The V call is TRBV6-2 or TRBV6-3, the J call TRBJ2-7, with D unresolved. This CDR3 is 11 amino acids long. Germline V CDR1 and CDR2: MNHEY, SVGEGT. Trimming stripped 4 bases from V and 7 bases from J, with 8 bases between.

The gene calls are TRBV27 and TRBJ2-3; no definite D call. The length of the CDR3 is 13 residues. With 4 bases removed from V and 6 bases from J, the gap between germline ends came to 11 bases. The germline CDR1 and CDR2 sequences are MNHEY and SMNVEV (reference sequence). CDR3 in amino acids: CASSYTTYDTQYF. As DNA, the CDR3 is TGTGCCAGCAGTTACACCACATATGATACGCAGTATTTT.

The J gene is TRBJ2-7, the V gene TRBV5-1, with D unclear. The CDR3 loop spans 14 amino acids. The V end lost 0 bases, the J end lost 3 bases, and 10 bases lay between the germline ends. Per germline, CDR1 SGHRS and CDR2 YFSETQ. CDR3 residues: CASSLGPPVYEQYF. The CDR3 DNA reads as TGCGCCAGCAGCTTGGGTCCTCCGGTCTACGAGCAGTACTTC.

V and J are TRBV7-9 and TRBJ2-1; 14 bases are a match to TRBD2. Germline lookup yields CDR1 SEHNR and CDR2 FQNEAQ (reference sequence). CDR3 size: 13 residues. V lost 4 bases to trimming and J lost 15 bases; unmatched junction nucleotides: 5. The chain's CDR3 is CASSSTSGRAGFF. For the CDR3, the DNA is TGTGCCAGCAGCTCGACTAGCGGGAGGGCTGGGTTCTTC.

The chain combines TRBV5-1 with TRBJ2-7; D may match TRBD1 or TRBD2 (6 bases each). Trimming cost V 2 bases and J 2 bases, with 11 bases left between them. Per germline, CDR1 SGHRS and CDR2 YFSETQ. CDR3 length: 14 amino acids. CDR3 bases: TGCGCCAGCAGCTTCCGGGGGCGAACCTACGAGCAGTACTTC. It translates to CASSFRGRTYEQYF. The full variable domain, rest sourced from reference TRBV5-1 and TRBJ2-7, is KAGVTQTPRYLIKTRGQQVTLSCSPISGHRSVSWYQQTPGQGLQFLFEYFSETQRNKGNFPGRFSGRQFSNSRSEMNVSTLELGDSALYLCASSFRGRTYEQYFGPGTRLTVT.

The chain couples TRBV20-1 to TRBJ2-5, with 12 bases matching TRBD2. Germline V gene sequence: CDR1 DFQATT, CDR2 SNEGSKA (reference sequence). The CDR3 extends over 18 amino acids. V lost 6 bases to trimming and J lost 0 bases; unmatched junction nucleotides: 14. CDR3 loop: CSAQRASGGARYQETQYF. In nucleotides, the CDR3 is TGCAGTGCCCAGAGGGCTAGCGGGGGGGCGCGGTACCAAGAGACCCAGTACTTC.

Remarks on this clonotype: It may be a read error: a sequence one base away is much more abundant. The missing conserved phenylalanine or tryptophan at the end of this CDR3 makes a read error likely. This chain's CDR3 is CAIRRQGGRETQYC. The CDR3 DNA sequence: TGTGCCATCAGACGGCAGGGGGGAAGAGAGACCCAGTACTGC. This chain links TRBV10-3 with TRBJ2-7, with a possible D match to TRBD1 (7 bases). The J call is uncertain, as TRBJ2-5 better fits the DNA end. Germline V gene sequence: CDR1 ENHRY, CDR2 SYGVKD. The CDR3 covers 14 residues.

In this sample, this clonotype turned up a few times. The chain uses TRBV6-9 and TRBJ2-7; 11 bases align to TRBD1. This CDR3 comprises 16 residues. V dropped 2 bases and J dropped 3; count of bases not matched to a gene: 6. The germline CDR1 and CDR2 sequences are MNHGY and SVAAGI. The CDR3 bases are TGTGCCAGCAGTTATAAGGGACAGGGGGTCCTCTACGAGCAGTACTTC. It encodes CASSYKGQGVLYEQYF.

The rearrangement links TRBV12-3 or TRBV12-4 to TRBJ1-2; TRBD1 might be the D (5 bases). This CDR3 contains 14 residues. Trimming stripped 5 bases from V and 4 bases from J, with 14 bases between. The CDR3 loop is CASSHQRGSYGYTF. CDR3 nucleotide sequence: TGTGCCAGCAGTCACCAAAGGGGAAGCTATGGCTACACCTTC.

J is TRBJ2-5 and V is TRBV4-2; TRBD2 is a possible D gene (6 bases). Trimming took 5 bases from V and 4 from J, leaving 29 bases between them. The CDR3 extends over 19 amino acids. From germline, CDR1 is LGHNA and CDR2 YNFKEQ. CDR3 protein: CASSYTHGPRRVERETQYF. CDR3 nucleotides: TGTGCCAGCAGCTATACCCACGGGCCTAGGAGGGTAGAGAGAGAGACCCAGTACTTC.

J is TRBJ2-5 and V is TRBV12-3 or TRBV12-4; TRBD2 agrees at 10 bases. Germline trimming cut 5 bases from V and 0 bases from J; bases unmatched to any gene: 6. The CDR3 has 16 residues. CDR3 DNA sequence: TGTGCCAGCAGTCCCGGGACTAGCGCGTACCAAGAGACCCAGTACTTC. Translating gives CASSPGTSAYQETQYF.

The rearrangement uses TRBV7-3 and TRBJ2-3, with 8 bases matching TRBD2. Germline V lookup: CDR1 SGHTA, CDR2 FQGTGA. V was pared by 4 bases and J by 2 bases, with 8 bases of the junction left unmatched. The CDR3 is 16 amino acids. CDR3 bases: TGTGCCAGCAGCTCAACGGGGGGGGCTCACACAGATACGCAGTATTTT. This codes for CASSSTGGAHTDTQYF.